This record looks at one TCR beta chain sequence and its context. Its specificity is unknown. This entry is derived from a study of post-analysis software for immune sequencing data. Study-level points and caveats: Controls' normalized Chao1 diversity significantly exceeded that of multiple sclerosis patients. The F measure placed samples prepared in the same batch into strongly shared clusters. Five or six TRBV segments, TRBV5-6, TRBV5-1 and TRBV20-1 among them, were found more frequent in patients than controls.

The germline CDR1 and CDR2 sequences are MDHEN and SYDVKM. The V gene lost 4 bases and the J gene lost 5 bases, with 8 bases spanning the gap. This CDR3 region has 13 residues. Unique molecular identifiers had been added to the TCR beta cDNA libraries. The source material, 1 to 10 million T cells, gave rise to approximately 520,000 cDNA molecules. One entry per CDR3 protein results from TCRdb running MiXCR on the PCR reads. The sample records 700,000 to 800,000 distinct CDR3 sequences, about 32% being singletons. The sample was blood. The rearrangement joins TRBV28 to TRBJ1-4; D perhaps matches TRBD1 (6 bases). This clonotype was obtained from a girl aged 10-17 years with multiple sclerosis. CDR3 in DNA: TGTGCCAGCAGTTCCGACAGGAATGAAAAACTGTTTTTT. It yields the protein CASSSDRNEKLFF.